One and the same sample provided the 31 T cell receptor beta chains below, sequenced in a study of blood T cell repertoires in COVID-19. Clones were sequenced by immunoSEQ multiplex PCR, and TCRdb holds only the in-frame ones, with some missing. The table records about 130,000 clones, 87% of them present only once. The sequencing input was peripheral blood. The receptors were sampled from a woman aged 55 to 70 with acute or convalescent COVID-19.

V is TRBV5-4 and J is TRBJ1-6; TRBD1 agrees at 8 bases. CDR1 is SGHNT and CDR2 is YYREEE in the germline V gene (reference sequence). V lost 0 bases, J lost 10 bases, and 6 bases stayed unmatched. The CDR3 has 15 residues. The CDR3 sequence: CASSLGTGIGSPLHF. Written as DNA, the CDR3 is TGTGCCAGCAGCTTGGGGACAGGGATCGGATCACCCCTCCACTTT.

This chain uses TRBV19 with TRBJ2-2; D possibly corresponds to TRBD2 (5 bases). Deletions cut 5 bases from V and 6 bases from J, with 13 bases between. This CDR3 region has 14 residues. CDR1 and CDR2 from the germline V gene are LNHDA and SQIVND (reference sequence). Here the CDR3 DNA reads TGTGCCAGTAGTCCCAAAGCCGGGGCCGGGGAGCTGTTTTTT. It specifies CASSPKAGAGELFF.

The rearrangement links TRBV27 to TRBJ1-1; D remains unclear. The CDR3 loop spans 13 amino acids. Trimming took off 2 bases at V and 8 bases at J, with 12 bases between the two ends. Germline loops: CDR1 MNHEY, CDR2 SMNVEV (reference sequence). The CDR3 reads CASSLTRYGEAFF. DNA for the CDR3: TGTGCCAGCAGTTTAACCAGATACGGGGAAGCTTTCTTT.

The J gene is TRBJ1-6, the V gene TRBV6-5; D remains ambiguous. V lost 1 base and J lost 7, with 11 bases in between. The germline gives CDR1 MNHEY, CDR2 SVGAGI. The CDR3 has 15 residues. The CDR3 bases are TGTGCCAGCAGTTACTTCAGTACGGGGAATTCACCCCTCCACTTT. Protein product: CASSYFSTGNSPLHF.

This clone was counted once. The chain recombines TRBV19 with TRBJ1-6; D might be TRBD1 (5 bases). CDR1 LNHDA and CDR2 SQIVND come from the germline V gene (reference sequence). The V and J ends lost 8 bases and 9 bases respectively, with 20 bases between them. The CDR3 has 15 amino acids. Written as DNA, the CDR3 is TGTGCCAGTTCTTCCCCGGGACTGGGGCGTTCACCCCTCCACTTT. This sequence encodes CASSSPGLGRSPLHF.

On this clone itself: Distinct nucleotide sequences in the sample also encode this CDR3. This chain links TRBV12-5 with TRBJ2-1, with D perhaps matching TRBD2 (6 bases). V was pared by 7 bases and J by 6 bases, with 25 bases between. The germline CDR1 and CDR2 sequences are LGHNT and FRNRAP. This CDR3 contains 17 residues. The CDR3 region is CASERRVAEGPSNEQFF. As DNA, the CDR3 is TGTGCTAGTGAGCGGCGCGTCGCGGAGGGCCCCTCCAATGAGCAGTTCTTC.

The chain links TRBV19 to TRBJ1-6, with D maybe TRBD1 (5 bases). Trimming removed 5 bases from V and 7 bases from J, with 15 bases in between. From germline, CDR1 is LNHDA and CDR2 SQIVND (reference sequence). The CDR3 runs to 15 residues. For the CDR3, the DNA is TGTGCCAGTAGTCAGGGTGCCCACTCCAATTCACCCCTCCACTTT. Translating it yields CASSQGAHSNSPLHF.

The V gene is TRBV19, the J gene TRBJ1-6; D remains unclear. Trimming removed 5 bases at V and 10 bases at J, with 12 bases between. CDR1 LNHDA and CDR2 SQIVND come from the germline V gene (reference sequence). This CDR3 has 13 amino acids. The CDR3, as DNA: TGTGCCAGTAGTCCGTCTCAAGCCTCACCCCTCCACTTT. Amino acids: CASSPSQASPLHF. Based on the CDR3 plus reference TRBV19 and TRBJ1-6, the full variable domain is DGGITQSPKYLFRKEGQNVTLSCEQNLNHDAMYWYRQDPGQGLRLIYYSQIVNDFQKGDIAEGYSVSREKKESFPLTVTSAQKNPTAFYLCASSPSQASPLHFGNGTRLTVT.

The chain couples TRBV19 to TRBJ2-1; 10 bases match TRBD1. This CDR3 comprises 17 residues. Germline-derived CDR1 and CDR2 are LNHDA and SQIVND (reference sequence). Trimming took 5 bases from V and 6 from J; bases not matched to a gene: 13. CDR3 DNA sequence: TGTGCCAGTAGTTCTCCCGCGGGACAGGGGAGGTTCAATGAGCAGTTCTTC. It codes for CASSSPAGQGRFNEQFF.

The J gene is TRBJ1-6, the V gene TRBV6-1; 7 positions match TRBD1. Germline V lookup: CDR1 MNHNS, CDR2 SASEGT. J lost 4 bases, V lost 0 bases, and 3 bases had no gene match. This CDR3 contains 16 residues. The CDR3 here is CASSEALTGYNSPLHF. The CDR3 region has the DNA TGTGCCAGCAGTGAAGCTCTGACAGGGTATAATTCACCCCTCCACTTT.

The chain carries TRBV10-3 and TRBJ2-5; 8 bases map to TRBD2. Germline V CDR1 and CDR2: ENHRY, SYGVKD. The CDR3 consists of 14 residues. The trim removed 6 bases at V and 2 bases at J, leaving 5 bases unmatched. In DNA form, the CDR3 reads TGTGCCATCAGGACTAGCGTACTTCAAGAGACCCAGTACTTC. This sequence encodes CAIRTSVLQETQYF.

The chain links TRBV20-1 to TRBJ1-5; a weak D match, TRBD1 (6 bases). The CDR3 consists of 14 residues. The V gene lost 3 bases and the J gene lost 3 bases, with 12 bases spanning the gap. CDR1 DFQATT and CDR2 SNEGSKA come from the germline V gene (reference sequence). CDR3 amino acids: CSASIGQNNQPQHF. The CDR3 DNA reads as TGCAGTGCTAGTATCGGACAGAACAATCAGCCCCAGCATTTT.

The V and J genes are TRBV7-9 and TRBJ1-3; 8 bases line up with TRBD1. J was trimmed by 4 bases and V by 2 bases; bases with no gene match: 4. The CDR3 runs to 15 residues. Germline V gene lookup returns CDR1 SEHNR and CDR2 FQNEAQ (reference sequence). Here the CDR3 DNA reads TGTGCCAGCAGCTTACCGACAGGGGTGGGAAACACCATATATTTT. Its protein is CASSLPTGVGNTIYF.

The V and J genes are TRBV24-1 and TRBJ1-2; D unclear. V lost 0 bases, J lost 7 bases, and 11 bases lay in between. The CDR3 loop spans 14 amino acids. Per germline, CDR1 KGHDR and CDR2 SFDVKD. CDR3 amino acids: CATSDLRSGFGYTF. In DNA, the CDR3 is TGTGCCACCAGTGATTTGCGGTCCGGGTTTGGCTACACCTTC.

The V call is TRBV11-3, the J call TRBJ2-2; 10 bases line up with TRBD1. This CDR3 spans 14 amino acids. The germline V gene has CDR1 SGHNT and CDR2 YENEEA. J was trimmed by 4 bases and V by 6 bases; bases with no gene match: 2. CDR3 in amino acids: CASSRTGGTGELFF. CDR3 DNA: TGTGCCAGCAGTCGGACAGGGGGCACCGGGGAGCTGTTTTTT.

The V call is TRBV29-1, the J call TRBJ1-1, with a possible D match to TRBD1 (5 bases). The length of the CDR3 is 12 residues. V lost 7 bases to trimming and J lost 1 base, with 10 bases between them. The germline CDR1 and CDR2 sequences are SQVTM and ANQGSEA. This chain's CDR3 is CSGDTGNTEAFF. The CDR3 DNA reads TGCAGCGGCGATACAGGGAACACTGAAGCTTTCTTT.

This clone has only one observation. The chain links TRBV28 to TRBJ2-7; TRBD2 might be the D (6 bases). This CDR3 comprises 14 residues. The V and J ends lost 8 bases and 7 bases respectively, with 21 bases between them. Germline-derived CDR1 and CDR2 are MDHEN and SYDVKM. In nucleotides, the CDR3 is TGTGCCAGCGTCCTCGCGGGGCTTCCTAAGGAGCAGTACTTC. The encoded protein is CASVLAGLPKEQYF.

This clone came up once. V usage is TRBV7-6 and J usage is TRBJ2-7; D unclear. The CDR3 is 15 residues long. Germline V lookup: CDR1 SGHVS, CDR2 FNYEAQ. Trimming removed 0 bases at V and 1 base at J, with 10 bases between. The CDR3: CASSLALGPSYEQYF. CDR3 coding DNA: TGTGCCAGCAGCTTAGCGCTTGGGCCATCCTACGAGCAGTACTTC.

The table lists this clone with a few counts. The genes are TRBV10-3 and TRBJ1-1, with D possibly matching TRBD1 (5 bases). Germline CDR1 and CDR2: ENHRY and SYGVKD. The CDR3 extends over 13 amino acids. The ends were cut back, 6 bases at V and 0 bases at J, with 8 bases in the middle. The CDR3 DNA follows: TGTGCCATCAGCGCACAGGTGAACACTGAAGCTTTCTTT. It yields the protein CAISAQVNTEAFF.

The chain has TRBV7-9 and TRBJ1-1; a weak D match, TRBD1 (5 bases). V lost 6 bases, J lost 6 bases, and 17 bases lay in between. The germline CDR1 and CDR2 sequences are SEHNR and FQNEAQ (reference sequence). The CDR3 covers 14 residues. CDR3 protein: CASRSTGGLAEAFF. The CDR3, as DNA: TGTGCCAGCAGGTCGACGGGGGGTTTGGCTGAAGCTTTCTTT. Supplemented by reference TRBV7-9 and TRBJ1-1, the full variable domain reads DTGVSQNPRHKITKRGQNVTFRCDPISEHNRLYWYRQTLGQGPEFLTYFQNEAQLEKSRLLSDRFSAERPKGSFSTLEIQRTEQGDSAMYLCASRSTGGLAEAFFGQGTRLTVV.

The rearrangement uses TRBV3-1 (or the pseudogene TRBV3-2) and TRBJ1-2, with D perhaps matching TRBD1 (5 bases). Per germline, CDR1 LGHDT and CDR2 YNNKEL (reference sequence). Between the trimmed V and J ends, which lost 2 bases and 4 bases, there was a span of 11 bases. The CDR3 is made up of 14 amino acids. The CDR3 protein is CASSQQTASYGYTF. Here the CDR3 DNA reads TGTGCCAGCAGCCAACAGACAGCTTCCTATGGCTACACCTTC.

This chain links TRBV30 with TRBJ2-7; 7 nucleotides align to TRBD2. The J segment lost 2 bases and the V segment lost 3 bases, leaving 4 bases of the junction unmatched. The CDR3 contains 13 residues. CDR1 GTSNPN and CDR2 SVGIG come from the germline V gene (reference sequence). The CDR3 region is CAWRASGTYEQYF. CDR3 bases: TGTGCCTGGAGGGCTAGCGGAACCTACGAGCAGTACTTC.

This chain connects TRBV20-1 to TRBJ1-5; D may be TRBD1 (6 bases). The V gene's germline CDR1 is DFQATT and CDR2 SNEGSKA (reference sequence). This CDR3 is 15 amino acids long. V was clipped by 3 bases and J by 1 base, with 13 bases between them. This CDR3 is CSASGGGRSNQPQHF. The CDR3 coding sequence is TGCAGTGCTAGTGGCGGGGGCCGGAGCAATCAGCCCCAGCATTTT.

This chain connects TRBV19 to TRBJ2-5; 8 bases fit TRBD2. Trimming at V came to 4 bases and at J to 4 bases, leaving 5 bases not matched to a gene. Germline-derived CDR1 and CDR2 are LNHDA and SQIVND (reference sequence). This CDR3 contains 14 residues. Here the CDR3 DNA reads TGTGCCAGTAGTACCCAGCTAGCGGGAGAGACCCAGTACTTC. The encoded protein is CASSTQLAGETQYF. The entire variable domain, with the rest obtained from reference TRBV19 and TRBJ2-5, is as follows: DGGITQSPKYLFRKEGQNVTLSCEQNLNHDAMYWYRQDPGQGLRLIYYSQIVNDFQKGDIAEGYSVSREKKESFPLTVTSAQKNPTAFYLCASSTQLAGETQYFGPGTRLLVL.

This rearrangement joins TRBV19 to TRBJ1-2; weak D call: TRBD1 (5 bases). Germline V gene lookup returns CDR1 LNHDA and CDR2 SQIVND (reference sequence). This CDR3 contains 16 residues. Trimming removed 9 bases at V and 0 bases at J, with 20 bases between. The CDR3 sequence is CASGDRKQQANYGYTF. The CDR3 DNA is TGTGCCAGCGGAGACAGAAAACAACAAGCTAACTATGGCTACACCTTC.

V usage is TRBV7-9 and J usage is TRBJ1-1; D perhaps matches TRBD1 (5 bases). Germline V gene lookup returns CDR1 SEHNR and CDR2 FQNEAQ (reference sequence). The V end was cut by 5 bases, the J end by 2 bases, with 18 bases between. The CDR3 has 16 amino acids. CDR3 DNA sequence: TGTGCCAGCAGCAATCAGGGCCGAGGTCCCAACACTGAAGCTTTCTTT. It specifies CASSNQGRGPNTEAFF.

This sequence joins TRBV14 and TRBJ2-1; TRBD1 is a possible D gene (6 bases). Germline-derived CDR1 and CDR2 are SGHDN and FVKESK. Trimming cost V 1 base and J 9 bases, with 16 bases left between them. CDR3 size: 15 residues. This CDR3 reads CASSQVGPRGSEQFF. The CDR3 DNA reads as TGTGCCAGCAGCCAAGTGGGCCCCAGGGGATCTGAGCAGTTCTTC.

V usage is TRBV19 and J usage is TRBJ2-1; 7 nucleotides agree with TRBD2. Losses at the gene ends were 10 bases for V and 1 base for J; bases not matched to a gene: 10. Germline V gene sequence: CDR1 LNHDA, CDR2 SQIVND (reference sequence). The CDR3 sequence is 15 residues long. The CDR3 here is CATRPPSGSYNEQFF. In DNA form, the CDR3 reads TGTGCCACCCGACCCCCTAGCGGTTCCTACAATGAGCAGTTCTTC.

This clone appeared once. The same CDR3 is also encoded by other DNA sequences in this sample. CDR3 protein: CASSLAGGGTEAFF. As DNA, the CDR3 is TGCGCCAGCAGCTTGGCCGGGGGAGGCACTGAAGCTTTCTTT. The chain is built from TRBV5-1 and TRBJ1-1; possible D gene TRBD1, 5 bases. Deletions cut 0 bases from V and 4 bases from J, with 10 bases between. The CDR3 length is 14 residues. Per germline, CDR1 SGHRS and CDR2 YFSETQ.

V gene TRBV2 combines with J gene TRBJ1-3; maybe TRBD1 (5 bases). Trimming removed 8 bases at V and 3 bases at J, with 17 bases between. CDR3 length: 15 amino acids. The germline V gene encodes CDR1 SNHLY and CDR2 FYNNEI. The CDR3 protein is CASGQFGTYGNTIYF. In DNA, the CDR3 is TGTGCCAGCGGGCAGTTTGGGACTTATGGAAACACCATATATTTT.

CDR3 sequence: CASSFDTEAFF. CDR3 in DNA: TGTGCCAGCAGTTTCGACACTGAAGCTTTCTTT. The rearrangement links TRBV12-3 or TRBV12-4 to TRBJ1-1; no clear D gene. With 3 bases removed from V and 3 bases from J, the gap between germline ends came to 2 bases. The CDR3 is 11 amino acids.